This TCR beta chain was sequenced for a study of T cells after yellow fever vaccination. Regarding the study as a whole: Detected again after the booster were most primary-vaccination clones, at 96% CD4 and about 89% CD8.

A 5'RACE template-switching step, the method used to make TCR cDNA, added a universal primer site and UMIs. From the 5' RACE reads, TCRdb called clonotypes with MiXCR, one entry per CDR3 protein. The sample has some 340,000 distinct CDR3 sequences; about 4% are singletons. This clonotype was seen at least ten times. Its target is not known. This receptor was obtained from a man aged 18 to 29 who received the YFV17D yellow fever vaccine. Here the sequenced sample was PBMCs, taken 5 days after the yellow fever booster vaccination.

In DNA form, the CDR3 reads TGTGCCAGCAGTCCCACAGGGCGGAACACCATATATTTT. Residues: CASSPTGRNTIYF. The chain carries TRBV12-3 or TRBV12-4 and TRBJ1-3, with a weak D call TRBD1 (6 bases). This CDR3 region has 13 residues. V lost 5 bases and J 7 bases, leaving 12 bases between the germline ends.